The clone carrying this T cell receptor (beta chain) has a count of ten or more. One entry per CDR3 protein results from TCRdb running MiXCR on the RT-PCR reads. The top ten hold about 3.9% of the sample, which has 650,000 to 800,000 distinct CDR3 sequences, about 14% seen once. Input material: memory CD4+ T cells from blood. This TCR derives from a female donor in good health, serving as a healthy control.

DNA of the CDR3: TGTGCCAGCAGCGTAAGCACCAATTCACCCCTCCACTTT. This translates into CASSVSTNSPLHF. This chain joins TRBV9 and TRBJ1-6; D unclear. This CDR3 is built from 13 residues. Germline CDR1 is SGDLS and CDR2 is YYNGEE. Trimming took 1 base from V and 7 from J, leaving 6 bases between them.